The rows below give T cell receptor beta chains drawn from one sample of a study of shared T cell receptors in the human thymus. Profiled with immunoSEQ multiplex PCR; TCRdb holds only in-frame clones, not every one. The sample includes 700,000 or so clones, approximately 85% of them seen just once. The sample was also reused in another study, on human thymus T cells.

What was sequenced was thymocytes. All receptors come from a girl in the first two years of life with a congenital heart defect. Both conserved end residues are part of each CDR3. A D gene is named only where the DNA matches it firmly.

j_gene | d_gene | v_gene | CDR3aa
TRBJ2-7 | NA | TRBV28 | CASSRSYEQYF
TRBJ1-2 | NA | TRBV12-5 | CASGLFPSGGSDGYTF
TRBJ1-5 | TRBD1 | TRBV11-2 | CASRRPHDRAVQPQHF
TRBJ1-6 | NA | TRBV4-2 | CASSQSGSQVDNSPLHF
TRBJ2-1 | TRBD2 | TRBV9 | CASSLGLALGYNEQFF
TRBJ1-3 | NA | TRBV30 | CAWSVGGVVRDYTIYF
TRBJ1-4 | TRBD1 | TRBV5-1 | CASSLGQNEKLFF
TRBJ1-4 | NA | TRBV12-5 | CASGLPLGEKLFF
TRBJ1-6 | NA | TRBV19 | CASSTGGISPLHF
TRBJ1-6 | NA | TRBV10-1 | CASSPLEVVNNSPLHF
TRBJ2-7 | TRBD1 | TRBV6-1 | CASSRDRGEPYEQYF
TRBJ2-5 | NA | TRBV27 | CASSLYPPGLETQYF
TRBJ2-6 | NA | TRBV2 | CASSEQVSGGANVLTF
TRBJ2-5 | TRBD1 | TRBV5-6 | CASSEWWDSSQETQYF
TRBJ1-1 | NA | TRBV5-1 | CASMGVHGTEAFF
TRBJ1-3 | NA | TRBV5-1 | CASSPSTGGNTIYF
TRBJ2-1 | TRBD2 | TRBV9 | CASSGTSDNEQFF
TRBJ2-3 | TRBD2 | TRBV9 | CASSVAVLAGGPEDTQYF
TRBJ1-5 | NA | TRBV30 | CASGRQAGEDQPQHF
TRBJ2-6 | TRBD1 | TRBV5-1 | CASSSYGTGHSGANVLTF
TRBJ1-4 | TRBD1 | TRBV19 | CASSMGTRGINSATNEKLFF
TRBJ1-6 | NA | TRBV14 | CASSQAMPHGEVPYNSPLHF
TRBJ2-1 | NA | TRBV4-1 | CASSLPTGQSSYNEQFF
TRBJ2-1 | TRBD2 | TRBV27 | CASRDYNYNEQFF
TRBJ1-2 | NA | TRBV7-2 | CASSGGGPYGYTF
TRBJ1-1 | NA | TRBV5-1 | CASSLVGGRETEAFF
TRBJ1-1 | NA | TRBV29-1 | CSVEGGPLVDTEAFF
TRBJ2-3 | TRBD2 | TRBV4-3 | CASSQEPSGGYTDTQYF
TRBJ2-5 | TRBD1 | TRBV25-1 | CASSVGDRGETQYF
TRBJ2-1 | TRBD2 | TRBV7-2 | CASSPSGGSSYNEQFF
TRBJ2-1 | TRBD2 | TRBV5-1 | CASSPETSGGTRNSYNEQFF
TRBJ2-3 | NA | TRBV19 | CASSMGQPSVTDTQYF
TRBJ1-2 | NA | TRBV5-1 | CASSLVSGVLDGYTF
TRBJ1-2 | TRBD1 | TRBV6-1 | CASSEIPDRGLIYGYTF
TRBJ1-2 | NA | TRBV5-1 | CASSLDRPLFDYGYTF
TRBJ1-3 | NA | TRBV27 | CASSPRGDSGNTIYF
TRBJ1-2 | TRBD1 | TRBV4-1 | CASSLTSGIGTDENYGYTF
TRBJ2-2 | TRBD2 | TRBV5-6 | CASSLGTSGTGELFF
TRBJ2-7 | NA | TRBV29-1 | CSAQTGHEQYF
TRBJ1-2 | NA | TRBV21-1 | CASSPIRDRPYDFGYTF
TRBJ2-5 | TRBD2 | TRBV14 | CASGSRTGGIGETQYF
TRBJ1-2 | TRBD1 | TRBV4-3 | CASSQEGTGAASLYGYTF
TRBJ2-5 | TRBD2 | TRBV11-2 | CASSFGTSGGPIVETQYF
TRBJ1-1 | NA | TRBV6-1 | CASSDLQNTEAFF
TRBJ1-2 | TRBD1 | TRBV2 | CASRNGTGKFYGYTF